This TCR beta chain comes out of a study of T cells in women clearing cervical HPV infection. The table came from immunoSEQ multiplex PCR; TCRdb's copy has only in-frame clones and leaves some out. In all, the sample yields tens of thousands of clones. Comment on this clone: What it binds is unknown. The read comes to an end 3 residues before the CDR3 does, leaving the germline J gene to fill in the end.

The V end was cut by 8 bases, the J end by 0 bases, with 11 bases between. This CDR3 has 14 amino acids. Germline CDR1 and CDR2: MDHEN and SYDVKM. Study-level findings and limits: It is unknown whether associations predate infection; no effector/memory or HPV-specific sorting. TRBV6-7 relative abundance averaged 0.11% in cases and approximately 0.15% in controls.

V gene TRBV28 combines with J gene TRBJ2-4; D unresolved. The source is a woman between 18 and 70 years old with a cervical HPV16 infection that either progressed to CIN3+ or cleared (not recorded which). The sequenced sample consisted of blood buffy coat. The CDR3 sequence is CASSISVAKNIQYF. The sequenced CDR3 bases are TGTGCCAGCTCTATCTCGGTAGCCAAAAACATT.